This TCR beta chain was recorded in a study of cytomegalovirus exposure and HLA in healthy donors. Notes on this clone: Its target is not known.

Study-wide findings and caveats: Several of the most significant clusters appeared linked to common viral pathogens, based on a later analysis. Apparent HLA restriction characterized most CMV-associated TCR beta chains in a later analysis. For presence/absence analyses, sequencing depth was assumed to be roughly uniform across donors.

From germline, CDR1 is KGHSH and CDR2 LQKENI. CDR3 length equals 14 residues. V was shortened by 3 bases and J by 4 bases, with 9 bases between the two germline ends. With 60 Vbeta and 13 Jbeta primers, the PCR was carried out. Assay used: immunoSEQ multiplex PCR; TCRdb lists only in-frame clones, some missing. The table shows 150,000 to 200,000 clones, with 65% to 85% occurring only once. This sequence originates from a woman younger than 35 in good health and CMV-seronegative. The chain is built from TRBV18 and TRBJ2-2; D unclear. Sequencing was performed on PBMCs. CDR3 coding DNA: TGTGCCAGCTCACCCCCTCGAGGCACCGGGGAGCTGTTTTTT. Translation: CASSPPRGTGELFF.